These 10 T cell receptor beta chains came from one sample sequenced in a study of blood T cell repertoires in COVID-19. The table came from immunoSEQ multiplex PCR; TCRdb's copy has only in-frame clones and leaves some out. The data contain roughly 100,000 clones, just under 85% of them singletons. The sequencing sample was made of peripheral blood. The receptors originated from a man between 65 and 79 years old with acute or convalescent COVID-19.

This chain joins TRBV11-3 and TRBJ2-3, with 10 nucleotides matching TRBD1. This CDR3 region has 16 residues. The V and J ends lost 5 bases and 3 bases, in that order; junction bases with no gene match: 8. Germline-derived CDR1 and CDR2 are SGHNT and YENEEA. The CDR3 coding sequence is TGTGCCAGCAGCATACGGACAGGGGGAGCAACAGATACGCAGTATTTT. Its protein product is CASSIRTGGATDTQYF.

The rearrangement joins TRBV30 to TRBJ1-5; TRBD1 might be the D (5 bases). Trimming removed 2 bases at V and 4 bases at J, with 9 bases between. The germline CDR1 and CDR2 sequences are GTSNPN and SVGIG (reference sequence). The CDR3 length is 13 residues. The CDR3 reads CAWSLKGNQPQHF. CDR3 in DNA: TGTGCCTGGAGTTTGAAGGGGAATCAGCCCCAGCATTTT.

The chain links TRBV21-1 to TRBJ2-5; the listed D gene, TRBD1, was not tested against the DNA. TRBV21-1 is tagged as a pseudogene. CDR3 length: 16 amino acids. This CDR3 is CASSKVQDRVEETQYF. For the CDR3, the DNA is TGTGCCAGCAGCAAAGTCCAGGACAGGGTCGAAGAGACCCAGTACTTC.

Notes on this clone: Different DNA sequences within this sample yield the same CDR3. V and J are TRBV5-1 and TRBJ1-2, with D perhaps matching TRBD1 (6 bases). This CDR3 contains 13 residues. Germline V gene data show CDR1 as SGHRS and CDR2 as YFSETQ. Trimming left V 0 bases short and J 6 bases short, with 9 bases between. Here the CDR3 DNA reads TGCGCCAGCAGCTTGGCACAGGGTGATGGCTACACCTTC. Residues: CASSLAQGDGYTF. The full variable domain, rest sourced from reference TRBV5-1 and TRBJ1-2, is KAGVTQTPRYLIKTRGQQVTLSCSPISGHRSVSWYQQTPGQGLQFLFEYFSETQRNKGNFPGRFSGRQFSNSRSEMNVSTLELGDSALYLCASSLAQGDGYTFGSGTRLTVV.

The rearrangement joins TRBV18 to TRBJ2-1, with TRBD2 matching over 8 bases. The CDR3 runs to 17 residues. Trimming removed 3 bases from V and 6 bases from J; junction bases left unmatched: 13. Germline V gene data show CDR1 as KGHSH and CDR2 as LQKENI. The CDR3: CASSPATGRALSNEQFF. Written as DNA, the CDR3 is TGTGCCAGCTCACCCGCTACCGGGAGGGCCCTCAGCAATGAGCAGTTCTTC.

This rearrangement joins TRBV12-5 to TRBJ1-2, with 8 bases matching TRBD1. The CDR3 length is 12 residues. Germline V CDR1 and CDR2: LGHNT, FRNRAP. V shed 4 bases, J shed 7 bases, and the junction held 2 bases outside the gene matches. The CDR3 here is CASGSGQGGYTF. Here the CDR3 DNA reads TGTGCTAGTGGTTCTGGACAGGGTGGCTACACCTTC. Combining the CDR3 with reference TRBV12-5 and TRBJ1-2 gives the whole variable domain DARVTQTPRHKVTEMGQEVTMRCQPILGHNTVFWYRQTMMQGLELLAYFRNRAPLDDSGMPKDRFSAEMPDATLATLKIQPSEPRDSAVYFCASGSGQGGYTFGSGTRLTVV.

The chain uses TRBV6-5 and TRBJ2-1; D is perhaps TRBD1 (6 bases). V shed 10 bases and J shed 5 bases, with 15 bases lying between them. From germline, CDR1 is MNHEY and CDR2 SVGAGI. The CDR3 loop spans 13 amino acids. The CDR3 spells CATHRDLNNEQFF. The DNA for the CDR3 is TGTGCCACCCACAGGGATTTGAACAATGAGCAGTTCTTC.

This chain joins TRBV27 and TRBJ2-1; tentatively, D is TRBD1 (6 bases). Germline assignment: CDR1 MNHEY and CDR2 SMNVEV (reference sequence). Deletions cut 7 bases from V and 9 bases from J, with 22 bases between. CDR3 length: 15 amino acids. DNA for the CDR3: TGTGCCAGCAACACCCAGCAAGGGGGATCTGGTGAGCAGTTCTTC. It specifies CASNTQQGGSGEQFF.

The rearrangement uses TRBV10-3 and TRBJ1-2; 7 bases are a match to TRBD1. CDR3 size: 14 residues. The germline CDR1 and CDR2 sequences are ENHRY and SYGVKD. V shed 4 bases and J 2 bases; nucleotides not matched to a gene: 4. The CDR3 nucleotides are TGTGCCATCAGTGGAAAGACAGGGAACTATGGCTACACCTTC. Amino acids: CAISGKTGNYGYTF.

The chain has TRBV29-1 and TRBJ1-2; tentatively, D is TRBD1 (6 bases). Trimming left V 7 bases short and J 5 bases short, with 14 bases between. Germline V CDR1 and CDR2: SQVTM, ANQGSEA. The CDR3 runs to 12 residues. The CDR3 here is CSARQADYGYTF. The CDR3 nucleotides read TGCAGCGCACGACAGGCAGATTATGGCTACACCTTC.